This TCR beta chain was obtained from a study of cytomegalovirus exposure and HLA in healthy donors. The study, taken as a whole, reports: The classifier was said to identify cytomegalovirus status with high specificity and sensitivity. By HLA locus, TCR association rates varied in a later analysis, with DRB1 showing the most and HLA-C the fewest. Within the data, a cluster of highly shared sequence variants was likely a sequencing artifact. For most TCR beta V segments, an earlier analysis put the productive rate at about 90% or about 30% of the time.

Comment on this clone: Its specificity is not known.

The J segment lost 2 bases and the V segment lost 5 bases, leaving 8 bases of the junction unmatched. CDR1 SGHTA and CDR2 FQGNSA come from the germline V gene. This CDR3 is 15 amino acids long. PCR amplification relied on 60 Vbeta primers (plus 13 Jbeta primers). Generated by immunoSEQ multiplex PCR, the TCRdb table keeps only in-frame clones and is missing some. This table holds around 150,000 clones. This chain uses TRBV7-2 with TRBJ2-7, with 8 bases matching TRBD2. This sequence originates from a man aged 35-49 years in good health and CMV-seronegative. Specimen: PBMCs. CDR3 DNA: TGTGCCAGCAGCGCTGCACGGGGGGGCCCCTACGAGCAGTACTTC. It is translated as CASSAARGGPYEQYF.